This T cell receptor beta chain was obtained from a study of T cells and Merkel cell carcinoma outcomes. With respect to this clone: The antigen remains undetermined.

Only in-frame clones appear in the TCRdb table, and some are missing; sequencing was by immunoSEQ multiplex PCR. Of about 1,900 clones in the sample, under 95% were seen once. Findings of the study overall: Reportedly, T-cell repertoire with density predicts Merkel cell carcinoma outcomes.

Germline CDR1 and CDR2: SGHNT and YYREEE (reference sequence). Trimming removed 4 bases from V and 4 bases from J, with 12 bases in between. The CDR3 loop spans 13 amino acids. The chain recombines TRBV5-4 with TRBJ2-7; D perhaps matches TRBD1 (6 bases). This receptor was obtained from a human donor with Merkel cell carcinoma. Source material: tumor tissue from Merkel cell carcinoma. The CDR3 loop is CASSPNQGYEQYF. The DNA for the CDR3 is TGTGCCAGCAGCCCGAACCAGGGGTACGAGCAGTACTTC.